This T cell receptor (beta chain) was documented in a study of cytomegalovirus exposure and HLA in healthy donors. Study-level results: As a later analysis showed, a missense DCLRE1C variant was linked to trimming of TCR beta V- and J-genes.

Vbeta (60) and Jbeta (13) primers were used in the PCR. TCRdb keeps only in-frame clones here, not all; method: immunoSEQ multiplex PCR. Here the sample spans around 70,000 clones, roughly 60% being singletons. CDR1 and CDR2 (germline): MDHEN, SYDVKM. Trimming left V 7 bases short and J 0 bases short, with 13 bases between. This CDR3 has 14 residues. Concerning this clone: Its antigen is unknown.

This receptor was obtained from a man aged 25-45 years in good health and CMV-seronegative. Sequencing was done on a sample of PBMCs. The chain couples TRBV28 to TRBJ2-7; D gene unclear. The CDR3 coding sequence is TGTGCCAGCACCGTGGTGGGCAACTCCTACGAGCAGTACTTC. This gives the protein CASTVVGNSYEQYF.